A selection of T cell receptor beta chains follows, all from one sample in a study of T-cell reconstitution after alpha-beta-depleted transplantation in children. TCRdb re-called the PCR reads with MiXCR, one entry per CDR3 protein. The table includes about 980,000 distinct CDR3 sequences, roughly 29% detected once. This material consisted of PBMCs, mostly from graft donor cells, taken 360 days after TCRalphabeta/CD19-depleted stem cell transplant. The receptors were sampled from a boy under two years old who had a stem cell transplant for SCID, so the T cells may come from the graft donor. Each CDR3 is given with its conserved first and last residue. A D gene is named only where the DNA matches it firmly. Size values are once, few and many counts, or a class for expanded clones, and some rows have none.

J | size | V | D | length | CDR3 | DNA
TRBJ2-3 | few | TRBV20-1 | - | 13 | CSAKRDVIATQYF | TGCAGTGCTAAGAGGGACGTTATAGCTACGCAGTATTTT
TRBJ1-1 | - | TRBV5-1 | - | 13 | CASSPDNFPEAFF | TGCGCCAGCAGCCCCGACAACTTCCCTGAAGCTTTCTTT
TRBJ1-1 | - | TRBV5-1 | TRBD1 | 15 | CASSPDGQGNTEAFF | TGCGCCAGCAGCCCCGATGGACAGGGAAACACTGAAGCTTTCTTT
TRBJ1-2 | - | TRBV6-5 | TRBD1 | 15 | CASSYRDRGNYGYTF | TGTGCCAGCAGTTACCGGGACAGGGGGAACTATGGCTACACCTTC
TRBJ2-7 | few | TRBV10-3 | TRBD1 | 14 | CAISWTGGSYEQYF | TGTGCCATCAGTTGGACAGGGGGCTCCTACGAGCAGTACTTC
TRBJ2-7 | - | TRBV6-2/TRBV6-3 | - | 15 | CASSTPRKYAYEQYF | TGTGCCAGCAGTACGCCTAGAAAATACGCCTACGAGCAGTACTTC
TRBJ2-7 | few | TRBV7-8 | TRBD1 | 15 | CASTVRDRVTHEQYF | TGTGCCAGCACCGTCCGGGACAGGGTGACCCACGAGCAGTACTTC
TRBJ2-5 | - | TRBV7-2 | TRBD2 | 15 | CASSTRTRRVETQYF | TGTGCCAGCAGCACCCGGACTAGAAGGGTAGAGACCCAGTACTTC
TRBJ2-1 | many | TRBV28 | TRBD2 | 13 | CASSLTSGNEQFF | TGTGCCAGCAGTTTGACTAGCGGCAATGAGCAGTTCTTC
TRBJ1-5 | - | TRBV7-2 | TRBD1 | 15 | CASSPRDRGGQPQHF | TGTGCCAGCAGCCCCCGGGACAGGGGAGGTCAGCCCCAGCATTTT
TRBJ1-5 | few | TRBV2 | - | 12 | CASSVVNQPQHF | TGTGCCAGCAGCGTCGTCAATCAGCCCCAGCATTTT
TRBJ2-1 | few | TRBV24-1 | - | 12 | CATSARVDEQFF | TGTGCCACCAGTGCCAGGGTAGATGAGCAGTTCTTC
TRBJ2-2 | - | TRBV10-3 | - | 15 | CAIRPGTLNTGELFF | TGTGCCATCAGACCCGGGACACTTAACACCGGGGAGCTGTTTTTT
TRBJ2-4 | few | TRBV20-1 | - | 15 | CSARPTPYWGNIQYF | TGCAGTGCTAGACCCACCCCGTATTGGGGAAACATTCAGTACTTC
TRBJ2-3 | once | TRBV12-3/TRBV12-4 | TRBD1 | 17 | CASSLSVGTGDTDTQYF | TGTGCCAGCAGTTTATCGGTTGGGACAGGAGACACAGATACGCAGTATTTT
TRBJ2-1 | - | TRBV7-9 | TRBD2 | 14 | CASRGRGGPDEQFF | TGTGCCAGCAGAGGGCGGGGGGGCCCCGATGAGCAGTTCTTC
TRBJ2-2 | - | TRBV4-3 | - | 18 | CASSQGSWGELNTGELFF | TGCGCCAGCAGCCAAGGATCATGGGGAGAACTGAACACCGGGGAGCTGTTTTTT
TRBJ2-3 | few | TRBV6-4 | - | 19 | CASSHLTGSLRGGPYTQYF | TGTGCCAGCAGTCACCTCACCGGGTCCTTGAGGGGGGGGCCATATACGCAGTATTTT
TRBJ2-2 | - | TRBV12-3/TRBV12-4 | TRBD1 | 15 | CASSSSRQGDGELFF | TGTGCCAGCAGTTCCTCCCGACAGGGCGACGGGGAGCTGTTTTTT
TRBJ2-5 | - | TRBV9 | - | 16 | CASSVEGQPVGETQYF | TGTGCCAGCAGCGTAGAAGGACAGCCCGTCGGGGAGACCCAGTACTTC
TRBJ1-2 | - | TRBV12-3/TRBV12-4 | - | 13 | CASSLWQGIGYTF | TGTGCCAGCAGTTTATGGCAGGGTATTGGCTACACCTTC
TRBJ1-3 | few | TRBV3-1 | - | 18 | CASSQDIWPQSSGNTIYF | TGTGCCAGCAGCCAAGATATTTGGCCCCAAAGCTCTGGAAACACCATATATTTT
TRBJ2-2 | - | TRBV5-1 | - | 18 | CASSSLSPGRVNTGELFF | TGCGCCAGCAGCTCGTTATCGCCGGGCCGGGTGAACACCGGGGAGCTGTTTTTT
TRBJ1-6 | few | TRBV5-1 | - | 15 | CASSFAPDSGSPLHF | TGCGCCAGCAGCTTCGCCCCCGATTCAGGTTCACCCCTCCACTTT
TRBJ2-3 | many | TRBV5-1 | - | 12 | CASSLDPDTQYF | TGTGCCAGCAGCTTAGACCCAGATACGCAGTATTTT
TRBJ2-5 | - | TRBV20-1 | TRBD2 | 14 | CSARLPGGKETQYF | TGCAGTGCTAGATTACCGGGGGGGAAGGAGACCCAGTACTTC
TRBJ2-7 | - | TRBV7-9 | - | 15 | CASSPPLGPNYEQYF | TGTGCCAGCAGCCCCCCCCTGGGACCAAACTACGAGCAGTACTTC
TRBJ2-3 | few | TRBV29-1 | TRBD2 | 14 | CSTSGGDGTDTQYF | TGCAGCACATCTGGGGGGGATGGCACAGATACGCAGTATTTT
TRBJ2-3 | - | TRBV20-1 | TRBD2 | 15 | CSARRTSGATDTQYF | TGCAGTGCCCGGAGGACTAGCGGGGCCACAGATACGCAGTATTTT
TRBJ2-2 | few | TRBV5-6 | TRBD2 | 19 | CASSQLLGLAGRSTGELFF | TGTGCCAGCAGTCAACTGCTGGGACTAGCGGGAAGAAGCACCGGGGAGCTGTTTTTT
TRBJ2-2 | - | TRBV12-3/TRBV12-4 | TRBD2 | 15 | CASQGTSANTGELFF | TGTGCCAGCCAAGGGACTAGCGCGAACACCGGGGAGCTGTTTTTT
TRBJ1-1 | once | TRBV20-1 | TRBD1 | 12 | CSAKRGTGLAFF | TGCAGTGCAAAGAGGGGGACAGGCTTGGCTTTCTTT
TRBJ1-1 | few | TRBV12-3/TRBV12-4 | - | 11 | CASSTGNRAFF | TGTGCCAGCAGTACCGGGAACCGAGCTTTCTTT
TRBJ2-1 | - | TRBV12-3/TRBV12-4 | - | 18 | CASSLLLQAYSSYNEQFF | TGTGCCAGCAGTTTACTATTACAGGCCTATAGCTCCTACAATGAGCAGTTCTTC
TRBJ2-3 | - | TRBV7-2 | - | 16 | CASSLEGSLTTDTQYF | TGTGCCAGCAGCTTAGAGGGCAGCCTTACCACAGATACGCAGTATTTT
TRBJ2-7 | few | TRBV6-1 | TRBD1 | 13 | CASQGQLSYEQYF | TGTGCCAGCCAGGGACAGCTTTCCTACGAGCAGTACTTC
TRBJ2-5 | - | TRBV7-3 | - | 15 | CASSRGTKRGETQYF | TGTGCCAGCAGCCGCGGGACCAAACGTGGAGAGACCCAGTACTTC
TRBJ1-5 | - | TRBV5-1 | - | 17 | CASSLGLQGAGNQPQHF | TGCGCCAGCAGCCTAGGCCTACAGGGAGCCGGCAATCAGCCCCAGCATTTT
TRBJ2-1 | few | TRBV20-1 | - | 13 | CSASRPGTMEQFF | TGCAGTGCTTCACGCCCCGGGACAATGGAGCAGTTCTTC
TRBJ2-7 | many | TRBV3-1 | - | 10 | CASSQYEQYF | TGTGCCAGCAGCCAGTACGAGCAGTACTTC
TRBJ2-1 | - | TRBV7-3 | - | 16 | CASSPFGGGLNNEQFF | TGTGCCAGCAGCCCCTTTGGGGGGGGCTTGAACAATGAGCAGTTCTTC
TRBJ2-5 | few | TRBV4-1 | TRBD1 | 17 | CASSQDQGAQIEETQYF | TGCGCCAGCAGCCAAGATCAGGGGGCGCAAATTGAAGAGACCCAGTACTTC
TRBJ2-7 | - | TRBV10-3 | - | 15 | CAISQPGRDGGEQYF | TGTGCCATCAGCCAGCCGGGCAGGGATGGGGGCGAGCAGTACTTC